The 21 T cell receptor beta chains below all came from one sample that was sequenced in a study of OX40 agonist ivuxolimab in advanced cancers. Sequencing was performed with immunoSEQ multiplex PCR; in TCRdb, only in-frame clones are kept and a portion is missing. The top ten clones hold about 12% of a sample with around 62,000 clones, roughly 87% of them seen once. The sequencing used CD4+ or CD8+ T cells sorted from blood, collected in a trial of the OX40 agonist ivuxolimab. The receptors were sampled from an adult with an advanced solid tumor such as melanoma, head and neck, liver or kidney cancer.

V usage is TRBV15 and J usage is TRBJ2-7, with D possibly being TRBD1 (6 bases). The CDR3 covers 12 residues. Trimming removed 3 bases at V and 8 bases at J, with 11 bases between. The V gene's germline CDR1 is LNHNV and CDR2 YYDKDF (reference sequence). The CDR3: CATSSGGPQQYF. In nucleotides, the CDR3 is TGTGCCACCAGCAGTGGGGGCCCCCAGCAGTACTTC.

V usage is TRBV7-9 and J usage is TRBJ1-3, with D perhaps TRBD1 (6 bases). Trimming left V 5 bases short and J 4 bases short, with 12 bases between. The CDR3 covers 14 residues. The germline gives CDR1 SEHNR, CDR2 FQNEAQ (reference sequence). CDR3 DNA: TGTGCCAGCAGCCCCACCGGACAGGGAAACACCATATATTTT. This sequence encodes CASSPTGQGNTIYF.

The V gene is TRBV28, the J gene TRBJ1-6; D gene uncertain. The CDR3 has 15 residues. Germline CDR1 and CDR2: MDHEN and SYDVKM. V lost 2 bases and J 10 bases, leaving 15 bases between the germline ends. CDR3 bases: TGTGCCAGCAGTTTAGACTATGGCGGAATGTCACCCCTCCACTTT. It is translated as CASSLDYGGMSPLHF. The full variable domain, rest sourced from reference TRBV28 and TRBJ1-6, is DVKVTQSSRYLVKRTGEKVFLECVQDMDHENMFWYRQDPGLGLRLIYFSYDVKMKEKGDIPEGYSVSREKKERFSLILESASTNQTSMYLCASSLDYGGMSPLHFGNGTRLTVT.

This chain connects TRBV7-9 to TRBJ1-1; D ambiguous. This CDR3 contains 14 residues. V lost 2 bases and J lost 0, with 7 bases in between. Looked up from germline, CDR1 is SEHNR and CDR2 is FQNEAQ (reference sequence). The CDR3 bases are TGTGCCAGCAGCTTAAATGCCTTGAACACTGAAGCTTTCTTT. As protein: CASSLNALNTEAFF.

The rearrangement uses TRBV5-4 and TRBJ2-5; D is undetermined. Germline assignment: CDR1 SGHNT and CDR2 YYREEE (reference sequence). CDR3 length: 14 amino acids. V was clipped by 4 bases and J by 6 bases, with 16 bases between them. The CDR3 sequence is CASSAGREIKTQYF. The DNA of the CDR3 is TGTGCCAGCAGCGCCGGACGAGAAATAAAGACCCAGTACTTC. Full variable domain (outside the CDR3, taken from reference TRBV5-4 and TRBJ2-5): ETGVTQSPTHLIKTRGQQVTLRCSSQSGHNTVSWYQQALGQGPQFIFQYYREEENGRGNFPPRFSGLQFPNYSSELNVNALELDDSALYLCASSAGREIKTQYFGPGTRLLVL.

The sample holds a few counts of this clone. The chain combines TRBV6-4 with TRBJ2-1; the D gene is possibly TRBD2 (6 bases). The V gene lost 0 bases and the J gene lost 7 bases, with 10 bases spanning the gap. CDR3 length: 14 amino acids. CDR1 MRHNA and CDR2 SNTAGT come from the germline V gene. This chain's CDR3 is CASSDSTGGNEQFF. In DNA form, the CDR3 reads TGTGCCAGCAGTGACTCGACTGGGGGGAATGAGCAGTTCTTC.

This CDR3 reads CASSYQGGRLRDTQYF. The CDR3 DNA reads as TGTGCCAGCAGTTACCAGGGCGGGAGATTAAGAGATACGCAGTATTTT. The chain has TRBV6-5 and TRBJ2-3; 7 bases are shared with TRBD2. Germline-derived CDR1 and CDR2 are MNHEY and SVGAGI. The CDR3 consists of 16 residues. Trimming cost V 2 bases and J 5 bases; bases outside gene matches: 10.

V and J are TRBV7-9 and TRBJ1-6; D call uncertain. The V gene lost 1 base and the J gene lost 9 bases, with 4 bases spanning the gap. The germline V gene encodes CDR1 SEHNR and CDR2 FQNEAQ (reference sequence). This CDR3 is 12 amino acids long. The CDR3 nucleotides read TGTGCCAGCAGCTTAGAATCTTCACCCCTCCACTTT. Encoded protein: CASSLESSPLHF. The whole variable domain, filled in from reference TRBV7-9 and TRBJ1-6, reads DTGVSQNPRHKITKRGQNVTFRCDPISEHNRLYWYRQTLGQGPEFLTYFQNEAQLEKSRLLSDRFSAERPKGSFSTLEIQRTEQGDSAMYLCASSLESSPLHFGNGTRLTVT.

The rearrangement uses TRBV11-2 and TRBJ2-1; no clear D gene. Germline V gene data show CDR1 as SGHAT and CDR2 as FQNNGV. The CDR3 covers 18 residues. The V end lost 3 bases, the J end lost 7 bases, and 25 bases lay between the germline ends. CDR3 DNA: TGTGCCAGCAGCTTCCCCTCGTTAGGGCCCATCTCAAAAAATGAGCAGTTCTTC. Protein product: CASSFPSLGPISKNEQFF.

V usage is TRBV4-3 and J usage is TRBJ1-4; D gene ambiguous. The germline V and J ends were trimmed by 5 bases and 4 bases, with 8 bases remaining between them. This CDR3 has 13 residues. Germline CDR1 reads LGHNA; CDR2 reads YSLEER. In DNA, the CDR3 is TGCGCCAGCAGCAGAAGCAGTAATGAAAAACTGTTTTTT. As protein: CASSRSSNEKLFF.

The chain couples TRBV1 to TRBJ2-3; no check of the table's D call, TRBD1, against the DNA was made. TRBV1 counts as a pseudogene. The CDR3 has 14 amino acids. The CDR3 sequence: CTSSQAGQTDTQYF. The CDR3 bases are TGCACCAGCAGCCAAGCGGGACAGACAGATACGCAGTATTTT.

The chain joins TRBV10-3 to TRBJ2-7, with 8 bases lining up with TRBD2. The germline CDR1 and CDR2 sequences are ENHRY and SYGVKD. The CDR3 loop spans 13 amino acids. The V gene end was trimmed by 9 bases and the J gene end by 5 bases; junction bases not matched to a gene: 9. Here the CDR3 DNA reads TGTGCCATACGGAGCGGGAGCATCGACGAGCAGTACTTC. Residues: CAIRSGSIDEQYF.

The J gene is TRBJ2-1, the V gene TRBV7-6; D gene uncertain. Trimming pared 1 base from V and 0 bases from J, leaving 7 bases between. Germline CDR1 and CDR2: SGHVS and FNYEAQ. The CDR3 has 15 amino acids. The CDR3 DNA reads as TGTGCCAGCAGCTTAGAAGATAGCTCCTACAATGAGCAGTTCTTC. Its translation is CASSLEDSSYNEQFF.

The J gene is TRBJ1-1, the V gene TRBV9; 8 nucleotides agree with TRBD1. The CDR3 covers 15 residues. CDR1 and CDR2 (germline): SGDLS, YYNGEE. After removal of 2 bases from V and 6 bases from J, the junction contained 9 bases not matched to a gene. The CDR3: CASSVQTGVFAEAFF. The DNA of the CDR3 is TGTGCCAGCAGCGTTCAGACAGGGGTCTTCGCTGAAGCTTTCTTT.

The chain employs TRBV6-5 and TRBJ2-1, with no clear D. The CDR3 extends over 14 amino acids. In germline, CDR1 is MNHEY, CDR2 SVGAGI. Trimming stripped 2 bases from V and 8 bases from J, with 13 bases between. As DNA, the CDR3 is TGTGCCAGCAGTTACAGGGAAATCAAAGATGAGCAGTTCTTC. Its protein is CASSYREIKDEQFF.

The CDR3 loop is CASRPTQGNTEAFF. The DNA of the CDR3 is TGCGCCAGCAGACCGACCCAGGGGAACACTGAAGCTTTCTTT. This chain joins TRBV4-1 and TRBJ1-1; tentative D call: TRBD1 (5 bases). The CDR3 is 14 amino acids. CDR1 is MGHRA, CDR2 YSYEKL, per germline. Between the trimmed V and J ends, which lost 6 bases and 1 base, there was a span of 12 bases.

The CDR3: CASSPPGQRAKNIQYF. The DNA for the CDR3 is TGTGCCAGCAGCCCTCCGGGACAGAGAGCCAAAAACATTCAGTACTTC. The chain joins TRBV5-6 to TRBJ2-4; 7 bases match TRBD1. The CDR3 has 16 amino acids. The junction had 7 bases not matched to a gene; V was cut back by 4 bases and J by 0 bases. CDR1 is SGHDT, CDR2 YYEEEE, per germline.

The chain uses TRBV11-2 and TRBJ1-1; the D is unclear. V was pared by 6 bases and J by 5 bases, with 4 bases between. Germline CDR1 and CDR2: SGHAT and FQNNGV. The CDR3 spans 10 residues. As DNA, the CDR3 is TGTGCCAGCAGGCGAACTGAAGCTTTCTTT. As protein: CASRRTEAFF.

The chain is built from TRBV7-8 and TRBJ2-3; no clear D gene. Germline V CDR1 and CDR2: SGHVS, FQNEAQ. The CDR3 sequence is 17 residues long. V lost 1 base and J lost 2, with 16 bases in between. The CDR3, as DNA: TGTGCCAGCAGCTTAGGGGCCGGCCTTATTGCCACAGATACGCAGTATTTT. It encodes CASSLGAGLIATDTQYF.

The chain has TRBV7-9 and TRBJ2-7; possible D gene TRBD2, 7 bases. The CDR3 covers 16 residues. V was cut by 1 base and J by 3 bases, with 16 bases left in between. Looked up from germline, CDR1 is SEHNR and CDR2 is FQNEAQ (reference sequence). CDR3 sequence (DNA): TGTGCCAGCAGCTTAGGCGGGGGCATAGTAGGCTACGAGCAGTACGTC. Translating gives CASSLGGGIVGYEQYV.

This chain joins TRBV18 and TRBJ2-1; 7 bases align to TRBD2. The CDR3 loop spans 15 amino acids. The J segment lost 1 base and the V segment lost 0 bases, leaving 0 bases of the junction unmatched. Germline V gives CDR1 KGHSH, CDR2 LQKENI. CDR3 residues: CASSPPGGSYNEQFF. In nucleotides, the CDR3 is TGTGCCAGCTCACCACCGGGAGGGTCCTACAATGAGCAGTTCTTC.